A selection of T cell receptor beta chains follows, all from one sample in a study of blood T cell repertoires in COVID-19. TCRdb's table, derived via immunoSEQ multiplex PCR, lists solely in-frame clones and lacks some. The repertoire holds some 400,000 clones, nearly 90% seen once, with 1.5% to 2% in the top ten. Sequencing was done on a sample of PBMCs or T cells enriched from blood (not recorded which). All receptors come from a woman aged 25 to 45 who had recovered from COVID-19. CDR3s leave out the opening cysteine and the closing phenylalanine or tryptophan. The D gene is left open where the match is weak.

J: TRBJ2-2; V: TRBV24-1; D: NA; CDR3: ATSDFRNTGELF
J: TRBJ2-5; V: TRBV5-5; D: TRBD2; CDR3: ASSLGSAGGLGETQY
J: TRBJ1-5; V: TRBV3-1/TRBV3-2; D: NA; CDR3: ASSQDLGGQPQH
J: TRBJ1-5; V: TRBV3-1/TRBV3-2; D: NA; CDR3: ASSTPGLGVEAQH
J: TRBJ2-7; V: TRBV24-1; D: TRBD2; CDR3: ATSPGGPYEQY
J: TRBJ2-3; V: TRBV3-1/TRBV3-2; D: NA; CDR3: ASSGPPSTDTQY
J: TRBJ2-3; V: TRBV5-4; D: NA; CDR3: ASSKTSNTDTQY
J: TRBJ1-1; V: TRBV6-5; D: NA; CDR3: ASSYSSRREAF
J: TRBJ2-7; V: TRBV9; D: TRBD1; CDR3: ASSVGGQGEQY
J: TRBJ2-5; V: TRBV10-3; D: TRBD2; CDR3: AIRASGRPLQETQY
J: TRBJ1-1; V: TRBV7-8; D: TRBD1; CDR3: ASSPRDRGIDTEAF
J: TRBJ2-3; V: TRBV10-2; D: NA; CDR3: ASSEGGSTDTQY
J: TRBJ1-4; V: TRBV5-1; D: TRBD1; CDR3: ASSGQGIEKLF
J: TRBJ1-2; V: TRBV11-2; D: NA; CDR3: ASSLLPTGSKGYT
J: TRBJ2-3; V: TRBV2; D: TRBD2; CDR3: ASSYGLATDTQY
J: TRBJ2-1; V: TRBV28; D: TRBD2; CDR3: ASVNSGKYNEQF
J: TRBJ2-3; V: TRBV5-1; D: TRBD1; CDR3: ASSDRGRADTQY
J: TRBJ1-2; V: TRBV10-3; D: NA; CDR3: AISEEYRSYGYT
J: TRBJ1-4; V: TRBV28; D: TRBD1; CDR3: ASSLNAGTGVEKLF
J: TRBJ2-1; V: TRBV19; D: TRBD2; CDR3: ASSTNSGGAKNEQF
J: TRBJ1-6; V: TRBV4-1; D: NA; CDR3: ASSQEARSSYNSPLH
J: TRBJ2-2; V: TRBV6-5; D: NA; CDR3: ASSPPAGELF
J: TRBJ2-7; V: TRBV10-3; D: NA; CDR3: ASRDISYEQY
J: TRBJ2-7; V: TRBV7-2; D: TRBD2; CDR3: ASSLVAGLHEQY
J: TRBJ1-1; V: TRBV6-5; D: NA; CDR3: ASSWTGGTEAF
J: TRBJ1-4; V: TRBV7-9; D: NA; CDR3: ASRPGTSNEKLF
J: TRBJ1-5; V: TRBV5-5; D: NA; CDR3: ASSPALGDGKQPQH
J: TRBJ2-5; V: TRBV7-2; D: NA; CDR3: ASSLQGRQETQY
J: TRBJ1-2; V: TRBV11-2; D: NA; CDR3: ASSLDDRGAYGYT
J: TRBJ2-1; V: TRBV5-1; D: NA; CDR3: ASSYSRFREQF
J: TRBJ2-7; V: TRBV28; D: NA; CDR3: ASLNRQGFYEQY
J: TRBJ2-3; V: TRBV7-2; D: NA; CDR3: ASSFPRGGGADTQY
J: TRBJ1-5; V: TRBV27; D: NA; CDR3: AISDLRQFKQPQH
J: TRBJ2-1; V: TRBV5-1; D: NA; CDR3: ASRQGALGGGFVDEQF
J: TRBJ2-2; V: TRBV7-8; D: TRBD2; CDR3: ASSSTSGKGGELF
J: TRBJ2-5; V: TRBV7-7; D: TRBD1; CDR3: ASSLGGQHQETQY
J: TRBJ1-3; V: TRBV7-2; D: TRBD1; CDR3: ASSLMAPGQGGGNTIY
J: TRBJ2-7; V: TRBV10-3; D: NA; CDR3: AAQSGFNEQY
J: TRBJ1-1; V: TRBV27; D: TRBD1; CDR3: ASSQLTGTVNTEAF
J: TRBJ2-5; V: TRBV12-5; D: TRBD1; CDR3: ASGLVQGVSRQETQY
J: TRBJ2-7; V: TRBV7-2; D: NA; CDR3: ASSLAPSDEQY
J: TRBJ1-1; V: TRBV5-8; D: TRBD1; CDR3: ASSLDYRGLDTEAF
J: TRBJ1-5; V: TRBV11-2; D: TRBD1; CDR3: ASSSDRVQPQH
J: TRBJ2-1; V: TRBV27; D: NA; CDR3: ASSLRGLGNEQF
J: TRBJ2-5; V: TRBV10-3; D: NA; CDR3: AISVQGPETQY
J: TRBJ2-3; V: TRBV23-1; D: NA; CDR3: ASSQSPFPGNTDTQY
J: TRBJ2-7; V: TRBV4-3; D: NA; CDR3: ASSQGYGGTYEQY
J: TRBJ1-2; V: TRBV19; D: TRBD1; CDR3: ASSLRDRGNGYT
J: TRBJ1-2; V: TRBV10-3; D: NA; CDR3: AISESSGVDGYT
J: TRBJ2-3; V: TRBV7-9; D: NA; CDR3: ASSRTSTDTQY
J: TRBJ1-4; V: TRBV2; D: NA; CDR3: ASIGRRGNEKLF
J: TRBJ1-6; V: TRBV6-5; D: NA; CDR3: ATTGDFFSPLH
J: TRBJ1-2; V: TRBV4-2; D: NA; CDR3: ASSQDPRGALKGPHGYT
J: TRBJ1-2; V: TRBV28; D: TRBD1; CDR3: ASGQGDGGSYGYT
J: TRBJ1-5; V: TRBV6-5; D: NA; CDR3: ASRRGNSNQPQH
J: TRBJ1-5; V: TRBV2; D: NA; CDR3: ASIDARQDQPQH
J: TRBJ1-4; V: TRBV25-1; D: NA; CDR3: ASSEGQLVEKLF